This TCR beta chain was sequenced in a study of early stage breast cancer tumors. Trimming removed 2 bases at V and 6 bases at J, with 7 bases between. Germline CDR1 reads MNHEY; CDR2 reads SVGAGI. CDR3 length: 13 amino acids. Blood replicates held 0.5 ug DNA, tumor or normal breast approximately 1.5 ug, two each. The repertoire was sequenced with immunoSEQ multiplex PCR; TCRdb's copy has only in-frame clones and lacks some. The table lists 35,000 to 45,000 clones, 74% of them singletons. This receptor was identified in a person in their sixties with breast cancer. J is TRBJ1-4 and V is TRBV6-5; D is unclear. Sequences were obtained from blood. The CDR3 bases are TGTGCCAGCAGTTACAGACCCCATGAAAAACTGTTTTTT. As protein: CASSYRPHEKLFF.